These T cell receptor beta chains were read from a single sample in a study of blood T cell repertoires in COVID-19. Assay used: immunoSEQ multiplex PCR; TCRdb lists only in-frame clones, some missing. The data hold about 390,000 clones, with more than 70% observed a single time. Material: peripheral blood. The receptors originated from a woman between 55 and 75 years old with COVID-19, enrolled during active disease. The CDR3 runs from the conserved cysteine through the conserved F or W. Fields, in order: D gene, V gene, J gene, clone size, CDR3 protein, CDR3 DNA. The D gene is left open where the match is weak. Not every row has a clone size; where given, it reads once, few, many or a size class.

NA	TRBV19	TRBJ2-7	NA	CASSRSEAYEQYF	TGTGCCAGTAGCCGATCCGAGGCCTACGAGCAGTACTTC
NA	TRBV3-1/TRBV3-2	TRBJ1-5	few	CASSRGRGKDSNQPQHF	TGTGCCAGCAGCCGAGGCCGGGGGAAAGATAGCAATCAGCCCCAGCATTTT
NA	TRBV12-3/TRBV12-4	TRBJ1-5	NA	CASSRLGYQPQHF	TGTGCCAGCAGTCGGTTGGGCTATCAGCCCCAGCATTTT
NA	TRBV18	TRBJ2-7	once	CASSPNRAEREQYF	TGTGCCAGCTCACCGAACAGGGCCGAACGCGAGCAGTACTTC
TRBD1	TRBV6-6	TRBJ1-4	NA	CASLTGGIEKLFF	TGTGCCAGTTTGACAGGGGGGATTGAAAAACTGTTTTTT
TRBD2	TRBV19	TRBJ2-5	NA	CASSRRGGVQETQYF	TGTGCCAGTAGTAGGCGGGGAGGGGTTCAAGAGACCCAGTACTTC
NA	TRBV30	TRBJ2-7	NA	CAWTRQSYEQYF	TGTGCCTGGACCCGACAGTCCTACGAGCAGTACTTC
TRBD1	TRBV11-2	TRBJ1-2	NA	CASSPRQGAYGYTF	TGTGCCAGCAGCCCGCGCCAGGGGGCCTATGGCTACACCTTC
NA	TRBV2	TRBJ2-7	once	CASRRISYEQYF	TGTGCCAGCAGGCGAATTTCCTACGAGCAGTACTTC
TRBD1	TRBV5-1	TRBJ1-1	few	CASSAGTVMNTEAFF	TGCGCCAGCAGCGCCGGGACAGTCATGAACACTGAAGCTTTCTTT
TRBD1	TRBV7-8	TRBJ1-4	NA	CASRYATGANEKLFF	TGTGCCAGCAGATATGCGACAGGGGCTAATGAAAAACTGTTTTTT
NA	TRBV14	TRBJ2-7	NA	CASSQLDSYYEQYF	TGTGCCAGCAGCCAACTCGACAGTTACTACGAGCAGTACTTC
NA	TRBV11-2	TRBJ1-4	once	CASSVGTTTNEKLFF	TGTGCCAGCAGCGTAGGGACAACAACTAATGAAAAACTGTTTTTT
NA	TRBV2	TRBJ2-2	NA	CASGGVPPGGGELFF	TGTGCCAGCGGGGGAGTCCCTCCCGGGGGTGGGGAGCTGTTTTTT
NA	TRBV9	TRBJ1-2	NA	CASSPRLTVESPNYGYTF	TGTGCCAGCAGCCCAAGATTGACAGTAGAGAGCCCTAACTATGGCTACACCTTC
NA	TRBV18	TRBJ2-3	NA	CASSPGTDTQYF	TGTGCCAGCTCACCCGGCACAGATACGCAGTATTTT
NA	TRBV6-1	TRBJ2-6	NA	CASSEGRSSGANVLTF	TGTGCCAGCAGTGAAGGACGGAGCTCTGGGGCCAACGTCCTGACTTTC
TRBD1	TRBV10-3	TRBJ2-1	NA	CASGQGGNEQFF	TGTGCCAGCGGACAGGGGGGCAATGAGCAGTTCTTC
NA	TRBV5-1	TRBJ1-4	NA	CASSLVAGFYEKLFF	TGCGCCAGCAGCTTGGTTGCGGGCTTCTATGAAAAACTGTTTTTT
NA	TRBV3-1/TRBV3-2	TRBJ2-5	once	CASSQDTSQETQYF	TGTGCCAGCAGCCAAGACACTTCCCAAGAGACCCAGTACTTC
TRBD1	TRBV9	TRBJ1-2	NA	CASSPGQGRDYGYTF	TGTGCCAGCAGCCCCGGACAGGGGAGGGACTATGGCTACACCTTC
TRBD1	TRBV7-2	TRBJ2-7	NA	CASSFRDRANEQYF	TGTGCCAGCAGCTTCCGGGACAGGGCCAACGAGCAGTACTTC
TRBD2	TRBV7-9	TRBJ2-7	NA	CASSPGLAGPSSYEQYF	TGTGCCAGCAGCCCCGGACTAGCGGGGCCAAGCTCCTACGAGCAGTACTTC
NA	TRBV6-6	TRBJ1-1	NA	CASSDRQNTEAFF	TGTGCCAGCAGCGATCGACAGAACACTGAAGCTTTCTTT
TRBD1	TRBV4-1	TRBJ1-4	NA	CASRQQGEREKLFF	TGCGCCAGCAGACAACAGGGGGAACGTGAAAAACTGTTTTTT
TRBD1	TRBV4-2	TRBJ2-7	NA	CASSHTAGQAPYEQYF	TGTGCCAGCAGCCACACCGCGGGACAGGCTCCCTACGAGCAGTACTTC
NA	TRBV5-6	TRBJ2-7	once	CASSRPRGTTYEQYF	TGTGCCAGCAGCCGTCCGCGGGGGACAACCTACGAGCAGTACTTC
TRBD1	TRBV6-5	TRBJ1-2	NA	CASSFGTGDYGYTF	TGTGCCAGCAGTTTTGGGACAGGGGACTATGGCTACACCTTC
NA	TRBV11-2	TRBJ1-6	NA	CASSSSYTLHF	TGTGCCAGCAGCTCTTCTTACACCCTCCACTTT
TRBD1	TRBV7-3	TRBJ1-2	NA	CASSFDGTATNYGYTF	TGTGCCAGCAGCTTTGACGGGACAGCGACTAACTATGGCTACACCTTC
NA	TRBV6-4	TRBJ1-6	NA	CASSELDSNNSPLHF	TGTGCCAGCAGTGAACTCGACAGTAATAATTCACCCCTCCACTTT
TRBD1	TRBV5-6	TRBJ1-4	NA	CASSPLQGANEKLFF	TGTGCCAGCAGCCCACTACAGGGGGCTAATGAAAAACTGTTTTTT
NA	TRBV28	TRBJ1-4	NA	CASAHGGSTNEKLFF	TGTGCCAGCGCCCACGGGGGTTCAACTAATGAAAAACTGTTTTTT
NA	TRBV5-1	TRBJ2-7	NA	CASSFSVLSSYEQYF	TGCGCCAGCAGTTTTTCCGTCCTAAGCTCCTACGAGCAGTACTTC
TRBD2	TRBV4-1	TRBJ2-3	NA	CASSHTGTSGGARDTQYF	TGCGCCAGCAGCCACACCGGGACTAGCGGGGGGGCAAGGGATACGCAGTATTTT
NA	TRBV5-1	TRBJ1-1	NA	CASSLAEQGSNAEAFF	TGCGCCAGCAGCTTGGCCGAACAGGGATCGAACGCTGAAGCTTTCTTT
NA	TRBV6-5	TRBJ1-4	NA	CASSRARGANEKLFF	TGTGCCAGCAGTCGTGCCCGAGGAGCTAATGAAAAACTGTTTTTT
NA	TRBV5-1	TRBJ2-7	NA	CASSLGSGSYEQYF	TGCGCCAGCAGCTTGGGGTCAGGTTCCTACGAGCAGTACTTC
TRBD1	TRBV11-1	TRBJ2-2	NA	CASSNGRTGGIGELFF	TGTGCCAGCAGCAACGGCAGGACAGGGGGCATCGGGGAGCTGTTTTTT
TRBD2	TRBV4-2	TRBJ2-1	NA	CASSQGISGAFNEQFF	TGTGCCAGCAGCCAAGGGATTAGCGGGGCCTTCAATGAGCAGTTCTTC
NA	TRBV5-1	TRBJ2-5	NA	CASSLGLEGGGQYF	TGCGCCAGCAGCTTGGGCCTAGAGGGCGGTGGCCAGTACTTC
NA	TRBV11-1	TRBJ1-2	NA	CASSPNRVYGYTF	TGTGCCAGCAGCCCTAACAGGGTCTATGGCTACACCTTC
NA	TRBV28	TRBJ1-1	few	CASRERGEAFF	TGTGCCAGCAGGGAGCGGGGCGAAGCTTTCTTT
NA	TRBV6-5	TRBJ2-5	NA	CASSPRVRTAETQYF	TGTGCCAGCAGCCCCCGCGTGCGCACCGCAGAGACCCAGTACTTC
NA	TRBV5-6	TRBJ1-4	few	CASSSPRAGVNEKLFF	TGTGCCAGCAGCTCGCCACGGGCGGGAGTTAATGAAAAACTGTTTTTT
TRBD1	TRBV28	TRBJ1-5	once	CASSSLTGGRYQPQHF	TGTGCCAGCAGTTCCCTTACAGGGGGACGATATCAGCCCCAGCATTTT
NA	TRBV5-1	TRBJ1-1	NA	CASSRVKGMNTEAFF	TGCGCCAGCAGTAGAGTTAAGGGGATGAACACTGAAGCTTTCTTT
NA	TRBV5-5	TRBJ2-1	NA	CASSLVDSPYEQFF	TGTGCCAGCAGCCTAGTGGACAGCCCCTACGAGCAGTTCTTC
TRBD2	TRBV30	TRBJ2-7	NA	CAWSRLAGGRYEQYF	TGTGCCTGGAGTCGACTAGCGGGGGGGAGGTACGAGCAGTACTTC
TRBD1	TRBV7-2	TRBJ1-2	NA	CASSLQGARGYTF	TGTGCCAGCAGCTTACAGGGGGCGCGGGGCTACACCTTC
NA	TRBV20-1	TRBJ1-5	NA	CSASRYQPQHF	TGCAGTGCTAGCAGGTATCAGCCCCAGCATTTT
NA	TRBV7-9	TRBJ1-5	NA	CASSWGEQPQHF	TGTGCCAGCAGCTGGGGGGAACAGCCCCAGCATTTT